This T cell receptor beta chain was sequenced during a study of identical twins. V was trimmed by 0 bases and J by 4 bases, leaving 15 bases between them. The CDR3 is made up of 15 amino acids. Germline CDR1 and CDR2: GTSNPN and SVGIG (reference sequence). TCRdb re-derived calls from the 5' RACE reads in MiXCR, one entry per CDR3 protein. The sample comprises 430,000 or so distinct CDR3 sequences, 24% of which are singletons, and 2.9% rests with the top ten. These sequences were also reported in another study, on T cells expressing NK-cell markers.

J is TRBJ2-5 and V is TRBV30; D could derive from TRBD1 or TRBD2 (5 bases each). The specimen was CD4+ T cells sorted from blood. The TCR originated in a woman under 30 in good health. CDR3 sequence (DNA): TGTGCCTGGAGTGTACAATGGGGGAAGGGAGAGACCCAGTACTTC. Residues: CAWSVQWGKGETQYF.